The sequence of this T cell receptor beta chain was determined in a study of T cell responses to AZD1222 COVID-19 vaccine. Study details: Timing groups of about 4 and about 12 weeks for second doses were pooled. Study outcomes and limitations: At 160-218 and 743-854, vaccine-associated CD4 TCRs were dominant, and they spanned spike. Most donors were white British, females outnumbered males, and clonal diversity was possibly underestimated.

Repertoires were generated with immunoSEQ multiplex PCR, while TCRdb's copy carries only in-frame clones and drops some. The sample contains 89,000 or so clones, over 75% of which appear only once. J lost 4 bases, V lost 3 bases, and 5 bases had no gene match. Germline CDR1 and CDR2: SQVTM and ANQGSEA. This CDR3 contains 14 residues. On this clone: Its matching antigen is unknown.

This chain uses TRBV29-1 with TRBJ2-1, with 8 bases identical to TRBD1. The source is an adult in good health. The material was peripheral blood, obtained on day 0 of AZD1222 vaccination. The CDR3 DNA follows: TGCAGCGTTGACCCGGACAGGGTTTACAATGAGCAGTTCTTC. Translating it yields CSVDPDRVYNEQFF.